This T cell receptor beta chain was sequenced for a study of shared clonotypes between healthy human individuals. The naive CD8 subset, CD45RO-negative cells positively selected for CCR7, excluded terminally differentiated effector memory CD45RA+ cells. Sequencing used immunoSEQ multiplex PCR; TCRdb keeps in-frame clones, though not all of them. The sample lists about 590,000 clones; roughly 96% were seen once. This clone was counted a single time. The V gene lost 4 bases and the J gene lost 8 bases, with 8 bases spanning the gap. CDR1 and CDR2 from the germline V gene are DFQATT and SNEGSKA (reference sequence). The CDR3 length is 10 residues.

This receptor was identified in a woman under 40 in good health. The chain is built from TRBV20-1 and TRBJ1-2; D gene uncertain. Source material: naive CD8+ T cells sorted from blood. The CDR3 nucleotides read TGCAGTGCTACTAGCCCCGGCTACACCTTC. This encodes CSATSPGYTF.